The source of this T cell receptor beta chain is a study of shared T cell receptors in the human thymus. Method: immunoSEQ multiplex PCR; TCRdb's copy keeps in-frame clones and lacks some. This table holds approximately 490,000 clones, around three quarters found once. Trimming removed 4 bases at V and 3 bases at J, with 15 bases between. This CDR3 region has 15 residues. Germline V gives CDR1 MNHNS, CDR2 SASEGT. This clone was observed a handful of times. The sample was also linked to a second study, of human thymus T cells.

This TCR derives from a boy under three years old with a congenital heart defect. The chain employs TRBV6-1 and TRBJ1-1; perhaps TRBD1 as D (5 bases). The sample comprised thymocytes. CDR3 in amino acids: CASSVLKGEDTEAFF. The CDR3 DNA sequence: TGTGCCAGCAGTGTCTTGAAAGGGGAGGACACTGAAGCTTTCTTT.